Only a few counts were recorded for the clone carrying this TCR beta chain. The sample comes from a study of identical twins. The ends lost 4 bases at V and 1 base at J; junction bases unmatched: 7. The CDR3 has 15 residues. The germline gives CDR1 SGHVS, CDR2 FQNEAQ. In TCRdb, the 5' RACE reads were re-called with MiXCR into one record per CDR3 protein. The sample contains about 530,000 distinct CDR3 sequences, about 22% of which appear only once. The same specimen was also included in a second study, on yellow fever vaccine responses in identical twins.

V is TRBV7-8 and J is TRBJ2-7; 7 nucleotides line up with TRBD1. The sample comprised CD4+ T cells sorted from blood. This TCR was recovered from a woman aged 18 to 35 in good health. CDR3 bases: TGTGCCAGCAGCTATATAGGGGACAGTTCCTACGAGCAGTACTTC. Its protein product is CASSYIGDSSYEQYF.